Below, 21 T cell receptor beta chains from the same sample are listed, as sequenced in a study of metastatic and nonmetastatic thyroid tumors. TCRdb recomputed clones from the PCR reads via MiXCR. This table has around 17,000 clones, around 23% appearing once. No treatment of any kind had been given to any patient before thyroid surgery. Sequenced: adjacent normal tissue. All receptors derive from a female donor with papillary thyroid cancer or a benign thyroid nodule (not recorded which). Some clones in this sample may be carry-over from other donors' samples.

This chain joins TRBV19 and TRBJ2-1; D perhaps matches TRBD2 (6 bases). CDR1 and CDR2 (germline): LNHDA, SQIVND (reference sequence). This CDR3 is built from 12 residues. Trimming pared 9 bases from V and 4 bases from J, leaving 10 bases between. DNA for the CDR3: TGTGCCAGACGGGACTTTTACAATGAGCAGTTCTTC. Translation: CARRDFYNEQFF.

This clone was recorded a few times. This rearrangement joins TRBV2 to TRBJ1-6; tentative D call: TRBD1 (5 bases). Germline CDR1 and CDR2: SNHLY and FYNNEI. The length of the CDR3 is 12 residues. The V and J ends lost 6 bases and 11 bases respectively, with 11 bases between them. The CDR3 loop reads CASRDAGAPLHF. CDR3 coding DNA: TGTGCCAGCAGAGACGCGGGGGCACCCCTCCACTTT.

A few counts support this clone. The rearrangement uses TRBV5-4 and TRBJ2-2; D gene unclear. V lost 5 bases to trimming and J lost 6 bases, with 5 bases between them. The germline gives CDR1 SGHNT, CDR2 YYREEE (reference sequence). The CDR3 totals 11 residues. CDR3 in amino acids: CASRSSGELFF. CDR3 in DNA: TGTGCCAGCAGGAGTTCCGGGGAGCTGTTTTTT.

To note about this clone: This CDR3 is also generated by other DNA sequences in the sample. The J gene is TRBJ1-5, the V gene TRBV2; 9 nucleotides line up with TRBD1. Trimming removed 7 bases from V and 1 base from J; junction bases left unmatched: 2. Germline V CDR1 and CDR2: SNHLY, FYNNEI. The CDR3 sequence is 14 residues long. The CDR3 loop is CASKGTGSNQPQHF. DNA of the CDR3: TGTGCCAGCAAGGGGACAGGGAGCAATCAGCCCCAGCATTTT.

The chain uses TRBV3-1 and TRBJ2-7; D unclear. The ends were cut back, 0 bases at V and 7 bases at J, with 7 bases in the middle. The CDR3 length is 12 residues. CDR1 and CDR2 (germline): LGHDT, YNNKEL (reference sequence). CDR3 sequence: CASSQDHREQYF. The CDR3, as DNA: TGTGCCAGCAGCCAAGATCATAGAGAGCAGTACTTC.

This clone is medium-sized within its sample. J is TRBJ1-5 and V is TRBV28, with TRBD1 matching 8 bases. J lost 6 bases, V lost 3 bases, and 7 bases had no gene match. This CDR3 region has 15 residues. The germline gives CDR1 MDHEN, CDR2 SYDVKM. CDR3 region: CASSFLDRAGQPQHF. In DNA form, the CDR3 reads TGTGCCAGCAGTTTCCTGGACAGGGCAGGTCAGCCCCAGCATTTT.

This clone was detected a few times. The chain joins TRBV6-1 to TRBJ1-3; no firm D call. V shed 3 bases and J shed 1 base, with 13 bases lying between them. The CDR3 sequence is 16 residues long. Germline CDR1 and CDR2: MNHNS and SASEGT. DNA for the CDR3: TGTGCCAGCAGTGACAACCTTGTGGCGTCTGGAAACACCATATATTTT. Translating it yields CASSDNLVASGNTIYF.

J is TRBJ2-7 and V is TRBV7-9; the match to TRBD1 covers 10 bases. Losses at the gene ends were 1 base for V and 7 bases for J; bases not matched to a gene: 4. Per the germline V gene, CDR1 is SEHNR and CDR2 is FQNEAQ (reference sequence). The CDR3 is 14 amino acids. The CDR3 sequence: CASSLVGTGEEQYF. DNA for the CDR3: TGTGCCAGCAGCTTAGTGGGGACAGGGGAAGAGCAGTACTTC.

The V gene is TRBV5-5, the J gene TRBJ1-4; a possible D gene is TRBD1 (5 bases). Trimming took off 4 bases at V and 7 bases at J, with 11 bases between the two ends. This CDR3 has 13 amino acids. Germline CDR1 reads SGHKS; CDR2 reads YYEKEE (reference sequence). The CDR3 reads CASSVQGAEKLFF. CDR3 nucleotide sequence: TGTGCCAGCAGCGTGCAGGGTGCTGAAAAACTGTTTTTT.

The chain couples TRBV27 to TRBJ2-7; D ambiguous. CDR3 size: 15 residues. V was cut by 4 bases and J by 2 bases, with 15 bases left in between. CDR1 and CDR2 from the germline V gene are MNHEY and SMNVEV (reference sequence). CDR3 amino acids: CASSWIGQATYEQYF. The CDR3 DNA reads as TGTGCCAGCAGTTGGATTGGGCAGGCCACCTACGAGCAGTACTTC.

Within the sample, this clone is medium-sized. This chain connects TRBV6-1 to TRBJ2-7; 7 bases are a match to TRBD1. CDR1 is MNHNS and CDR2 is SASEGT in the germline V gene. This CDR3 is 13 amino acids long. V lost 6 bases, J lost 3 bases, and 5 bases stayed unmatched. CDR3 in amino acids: CASRPPGGYEQYF. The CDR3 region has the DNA TGTGCCAGCAGACCCCCAGGGGGCTACGAGCAGTACTTC.

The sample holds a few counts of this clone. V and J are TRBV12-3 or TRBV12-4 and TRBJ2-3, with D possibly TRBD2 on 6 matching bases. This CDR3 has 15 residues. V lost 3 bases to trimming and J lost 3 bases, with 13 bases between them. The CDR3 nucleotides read TGTGCCAGCAGTTTGGGACTCAGCTCAACAGATACGCAGTATTTT. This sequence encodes CASSLGLSSTDTQYF.

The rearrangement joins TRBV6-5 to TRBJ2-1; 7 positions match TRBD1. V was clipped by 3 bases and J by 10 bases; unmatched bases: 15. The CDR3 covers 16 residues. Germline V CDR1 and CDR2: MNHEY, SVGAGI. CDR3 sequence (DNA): TGTGCCAGCAGTTATCCCACAGGGGAATCCACAGGAGAGCAGTTCTTC. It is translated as CASSYPTGESTGEQFF.

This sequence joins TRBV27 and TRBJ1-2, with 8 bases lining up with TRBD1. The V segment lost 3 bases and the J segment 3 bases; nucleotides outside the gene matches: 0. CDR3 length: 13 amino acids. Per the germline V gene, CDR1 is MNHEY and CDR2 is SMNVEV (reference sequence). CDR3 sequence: CASSLGQDYGYTF. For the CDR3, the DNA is TGTGCCAGCAGTTTGGGACAGGACTATGGCTACACCTTC.

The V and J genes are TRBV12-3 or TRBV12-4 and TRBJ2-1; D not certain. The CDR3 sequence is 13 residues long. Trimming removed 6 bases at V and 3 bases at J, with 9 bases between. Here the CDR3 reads CASSSNHYNEQFF. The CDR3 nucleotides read TGTGCCAGCAGCTCCAATCACTACAATGAGCAGTTCTTC.

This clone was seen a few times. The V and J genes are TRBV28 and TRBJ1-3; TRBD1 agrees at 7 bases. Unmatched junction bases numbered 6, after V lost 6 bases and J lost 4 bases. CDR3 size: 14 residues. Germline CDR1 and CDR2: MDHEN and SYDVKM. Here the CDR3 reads CASSGQVFGNTIYF. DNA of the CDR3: TGTGCCAGCAGCGGACAGGTCTTCGGAAACACCATATATTTT. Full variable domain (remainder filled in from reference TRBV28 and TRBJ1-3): DVKVTQSSRYLVKRTGEKVFLECVQDMDHENMFWYRQDPGLGLRLIYFSYDVKMKEKGDIPEGYSVSREKKERFSLILESASTNQTSMYLCASSGQVFGNTIYFGEGSWLTVV.

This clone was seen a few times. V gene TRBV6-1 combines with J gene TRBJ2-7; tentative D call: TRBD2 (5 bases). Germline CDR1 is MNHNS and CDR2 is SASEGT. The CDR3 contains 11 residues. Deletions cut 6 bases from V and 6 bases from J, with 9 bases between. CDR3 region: CASRRGSEQYF. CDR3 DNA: TGTGCCAGCAGGAGAGGGAGCGAGCAGTACTTC.

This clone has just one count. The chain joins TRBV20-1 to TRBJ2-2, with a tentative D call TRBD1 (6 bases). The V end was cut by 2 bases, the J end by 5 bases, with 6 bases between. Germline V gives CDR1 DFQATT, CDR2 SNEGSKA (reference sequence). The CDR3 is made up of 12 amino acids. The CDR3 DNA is TGCAGTGCTAGACAGGGGACCGGGGAGCTGTTTTTT. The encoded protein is CSARQGTGELFF.

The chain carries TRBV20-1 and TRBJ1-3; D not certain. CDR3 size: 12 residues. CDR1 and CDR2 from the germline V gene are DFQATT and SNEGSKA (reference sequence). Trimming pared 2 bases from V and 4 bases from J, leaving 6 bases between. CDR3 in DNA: TGCAGTGCTAGATTCTCCGGAAACACCATATATTTT. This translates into CSARFSGNTIYF.

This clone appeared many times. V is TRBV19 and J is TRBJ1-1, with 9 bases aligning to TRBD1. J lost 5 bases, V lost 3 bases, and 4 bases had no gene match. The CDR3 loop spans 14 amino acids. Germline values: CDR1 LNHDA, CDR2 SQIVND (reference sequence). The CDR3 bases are TGTGCCAGTAGTATCGACAGGGGGAGGACTGAAGCTTTCTTT. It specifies CASSIDRGRTEAFF.

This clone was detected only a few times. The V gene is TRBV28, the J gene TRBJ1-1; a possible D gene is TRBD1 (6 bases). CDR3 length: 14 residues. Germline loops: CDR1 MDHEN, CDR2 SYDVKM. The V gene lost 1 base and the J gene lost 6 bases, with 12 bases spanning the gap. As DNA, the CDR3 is TGTGCCAGCAGTTTATTGGGGGCCGGCGCTGAAGCTTTCTTT. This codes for CASSLLGAGAEAFF. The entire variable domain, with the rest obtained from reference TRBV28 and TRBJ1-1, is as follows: DVKVTQSSRYLVKRTGEKVFLECVQDMDHENMFWYRQDPGLGLRLIYFSYDVKMKEKGDIPEGYSVSREKKERFSLILESASTNQTSMYLCASSLLGAGAEAFFGQGTRLTVV.